What follows are 4 T cell receptor beta chains derived from one specimen sequenced in a study of T-cell reconstitution after alpha-beta-depleted transplantation in children. Preparation of the TCRbeta library used unique molecular identifiers. Using its own MiXCR run on the PCR reads, TCRdb lists one record per CDR3 protein. The table includes about 260,000 distinct CDR3 sequences, about 9.9% detected once. The sequenced sample was peripheral blood, obtained 180 days after TCRalphabeta/CD19-depleted stem cell transplant. The origin of the receptors is a male patient under 10 years old who had a stem cell transplant for chronic granulomatous disease, so the T cells may come from the graft donor.

This clonotype was observed at least ten times. This CDR3 reads CASSPKGHTGRETQYF. CDR3 nucleotide sequence: TGTGCCAGCAGCCCAAAAGGGCACACAGGGCGAGAGACCCAGTACTTC. The chain combines TRBV7-9 with TRBJ2-5, with D perhaps matching TRBD1 (6 bases). CDR3 length: 16 residues. Germline lookup yields CDR1 SEHNR and CDR2 FQNEAQ (reference sequence). Trimming took 5 bases from V and 4 from J, leaving 20 bases between them.

Many counts were recorded for this clonotype. This chain joins TRBV10-3 and TRBJ2-7; a weak D match, TRBD2 (7 bases). V was shortened by 8 bases and J by 5 bases, with 25 bases between the two germline ends. This CDR3 comprises 16 residues. The germline CDR1 and CDR2 sequences are ENHRY and SYGVKD. CDR3 in DNA: TGTGCCATCCGAACCTTGGGGCAGGGGAGGGTCGACGAGCAGTACTTC. It translates to CAIRTLGQGRVDEQYF.

This clonotype was picked up many times. The chain couples TRBV5-5 to TRBJ2-3; no firm D call. The V and J ends lost 4 bases and 6 bases respectively, with 12 bases between them. This CDR3 has 13 residues. Germline values: CDR1 SGHKS, CDR2 YYEKEE (reference sequence). This CDR3 is CASSLPGRDTQYF. CDR3 in DNA: TGTGCCAGCAGCCTCCCCGGCCGCGATACGCAGTATTTT.

This clonotype came up many times. V and J are TRBV15 and TRBJ2-2, with TRBD1 as a possible D gene (5 bases). The V end lost 0 bases, the J end lost 4 bases, and 9 bases lay between the germline ends. Germline-derived CDR1 and CDR2 are LNHNV and YYDKDF (reference sequence). The CDR3 covers 15 residues. The chain's CDR3 is CATSRDQGSTGELFF. Here the CDR3 DNA reads TGTGCCACCAGCAGAGATCAGGGCAGCACCGGGGAGCTGTTTTTT.